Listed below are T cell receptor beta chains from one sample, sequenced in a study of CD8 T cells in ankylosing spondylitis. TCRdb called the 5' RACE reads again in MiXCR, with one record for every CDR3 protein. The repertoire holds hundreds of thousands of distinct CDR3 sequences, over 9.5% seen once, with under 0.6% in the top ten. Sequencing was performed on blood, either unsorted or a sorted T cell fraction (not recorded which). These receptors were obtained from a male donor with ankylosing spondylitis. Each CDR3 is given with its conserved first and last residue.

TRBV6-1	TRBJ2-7	CASTEWGTATYEQYF
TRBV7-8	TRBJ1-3	CASSPREGQGLSGNTIYF
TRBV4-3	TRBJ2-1	CASSLTPSGSGNEQFF
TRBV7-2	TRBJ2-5	CASSLIAETQYF
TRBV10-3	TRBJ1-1	CAIKSFGDGNTEAFF
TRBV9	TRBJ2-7	CASSVRTGSEQYF
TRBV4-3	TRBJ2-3	CASSSTGHGDTQYF
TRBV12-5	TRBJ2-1	CASAFAGTSGSYNEQFF
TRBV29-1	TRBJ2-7	CSVVGAAYEQYF
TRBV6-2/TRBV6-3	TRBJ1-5	CASRGANSNQPQHF
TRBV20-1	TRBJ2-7	CSARDPRTGGYEQYF
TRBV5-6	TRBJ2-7	CASSLVGSRNYEQYF
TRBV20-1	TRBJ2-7	CSAWLAGEVDEQYF
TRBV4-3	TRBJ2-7	CASSQDPETPYEQYF
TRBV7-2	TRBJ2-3	CASSSLRGDTQYF
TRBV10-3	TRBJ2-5	CAISDGQETQYF
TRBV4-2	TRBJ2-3	CASSSRSRDREADTQYF
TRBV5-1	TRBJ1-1	CASSWGQIRMNTEAFF
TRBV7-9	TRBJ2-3	CASSTEHEATSTDTQYF
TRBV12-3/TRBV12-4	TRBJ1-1	CASSPRDRSFNTEAFF
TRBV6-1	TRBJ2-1	CASSILYRGEGNEQFF
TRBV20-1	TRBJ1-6	CSARLPAGGEYSPLHF
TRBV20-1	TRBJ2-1	CSASGTSSIREQFF
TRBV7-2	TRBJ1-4	CASSLQRGWNEKLFF